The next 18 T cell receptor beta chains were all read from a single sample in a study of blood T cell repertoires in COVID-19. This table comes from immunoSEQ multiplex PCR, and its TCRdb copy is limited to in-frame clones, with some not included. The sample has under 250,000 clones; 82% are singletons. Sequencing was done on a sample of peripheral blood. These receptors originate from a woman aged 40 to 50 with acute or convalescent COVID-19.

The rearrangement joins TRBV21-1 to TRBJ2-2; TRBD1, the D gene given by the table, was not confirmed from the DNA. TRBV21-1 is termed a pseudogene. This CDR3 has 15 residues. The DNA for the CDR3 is TGTGCCAGCAGCTCTCAAATACCAGAAACCGGGGAGCTGTTTTTT. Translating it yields CASSSQIPETGELFF.

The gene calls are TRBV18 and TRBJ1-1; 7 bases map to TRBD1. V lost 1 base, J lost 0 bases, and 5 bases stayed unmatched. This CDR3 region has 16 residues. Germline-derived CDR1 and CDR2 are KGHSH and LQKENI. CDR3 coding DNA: TGTGCCAGCTCACCACACAGGGGAACGCTGAACACTGAAGCTTTCTTT. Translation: CASSPHRGTLNTEAFF.

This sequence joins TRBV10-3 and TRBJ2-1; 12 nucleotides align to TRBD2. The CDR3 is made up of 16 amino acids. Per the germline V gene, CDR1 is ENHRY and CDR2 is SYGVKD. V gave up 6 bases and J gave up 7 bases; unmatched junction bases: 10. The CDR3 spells CAIRSTSGSDRNEQFF. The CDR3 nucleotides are TGTGCCATCAGGTCGACTAGCGGGAGTGACCGGAATGAGCAGTTCTTC.

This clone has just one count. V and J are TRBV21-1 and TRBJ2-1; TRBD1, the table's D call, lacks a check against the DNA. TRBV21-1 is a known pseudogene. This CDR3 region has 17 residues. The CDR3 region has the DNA TGTGCCAGCAGCAAAGTCGTTAAGGGGGCGGAGAAAAATGAGCAGTTCTTC. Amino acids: CASSKVVKGAEKNEQFF.

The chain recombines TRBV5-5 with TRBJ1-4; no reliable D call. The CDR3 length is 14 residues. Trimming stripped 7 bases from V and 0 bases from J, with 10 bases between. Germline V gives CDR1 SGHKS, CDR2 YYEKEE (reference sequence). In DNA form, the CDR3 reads TGTGCCAGCGGCGGCAGTGCAACTAATGAAAAACTGTTTTTT. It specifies CASGGSATNEKLFF.

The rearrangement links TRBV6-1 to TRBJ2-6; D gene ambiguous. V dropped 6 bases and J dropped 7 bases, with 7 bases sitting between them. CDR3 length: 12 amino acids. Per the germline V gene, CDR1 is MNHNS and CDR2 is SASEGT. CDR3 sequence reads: CASRSPANVLTF. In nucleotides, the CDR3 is TGTGCCAGCAGGTCTCCCGCCAACGTCCTGACTTTC.

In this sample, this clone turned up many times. The DNA of the CDR3 is TGTGCCAGCAGCAAAGGGGCAGGGGGCGAATCACCCCTCCACTTT. Encoded protein: CASSKGAGGESPLHF. The chain couples TRBV3-1 (or the pseudogene TRBV3-2) to TRBJ1-6; 8 bases agree with TRBD1. Unmatched junction bases numbered 10, after V lost 5 bases and J lost 10 bases. The germline gives CDR1 LGHDT, CDR2 YNNKEL (reference sequence). CDR3 length: 15 residues.

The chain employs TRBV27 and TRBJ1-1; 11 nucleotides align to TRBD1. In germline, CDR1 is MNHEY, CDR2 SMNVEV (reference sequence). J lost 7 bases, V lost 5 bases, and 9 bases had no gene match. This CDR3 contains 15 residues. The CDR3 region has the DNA TGTGCCAGCAGTCACCCAGGGACAGGGGGTTTTGAAGCTTTCTTT. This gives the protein CASSHPGTGGFEAFF.

CDR3 sequence: CATGFQGNTEAFF. In DNA, the CDR3 is TGTGCCACCGGATTCCAGGGAAACACTGAAGCTTTCTTT. The rearrangement uses TRBV2 and TRBJ1-1, with TRBD1 as a possible D gene (5 bases). Trimming took 10 bases from V and 2 from J, leaving 14 bases between them. CDR3 size: 13 residues. The V gene's germline CDR1 is SNHLY and CDR2 FYNNEI.

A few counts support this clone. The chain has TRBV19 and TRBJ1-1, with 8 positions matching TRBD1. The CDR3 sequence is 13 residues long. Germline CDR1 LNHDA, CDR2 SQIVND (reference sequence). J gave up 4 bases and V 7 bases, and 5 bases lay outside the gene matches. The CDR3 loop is CASKDRALTEAFF. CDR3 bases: TGTGCCAGTAAGGACAGGGCACTCACTGAAGCTTTCTTT.

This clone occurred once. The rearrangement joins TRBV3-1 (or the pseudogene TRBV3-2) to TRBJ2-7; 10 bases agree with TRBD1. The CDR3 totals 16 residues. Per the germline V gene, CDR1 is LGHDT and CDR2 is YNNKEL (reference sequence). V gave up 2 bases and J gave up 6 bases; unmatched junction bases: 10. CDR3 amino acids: CASSQQDVRTGGEQYF. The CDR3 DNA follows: TGTGCCAGCAGCCAACAAGATGTTCGGACAGGGGGCGAGCAGTACTTC.

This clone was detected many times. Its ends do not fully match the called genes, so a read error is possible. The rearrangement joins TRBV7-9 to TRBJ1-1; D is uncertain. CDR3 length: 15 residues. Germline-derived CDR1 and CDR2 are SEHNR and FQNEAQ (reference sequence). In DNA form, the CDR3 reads TGTGCCAGCACCTTAGTCTCCAGTCTCAACACTGAAGCTTTCTTT. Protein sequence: CASTLVSSLNTEAFF.

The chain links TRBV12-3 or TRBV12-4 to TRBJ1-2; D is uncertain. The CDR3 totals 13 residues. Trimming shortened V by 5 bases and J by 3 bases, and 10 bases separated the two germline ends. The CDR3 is CASSRLVDYGYTF. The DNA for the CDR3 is TGTGCCAGCAGTCGGTTGGTGGACTATGGCTACACCTTC.

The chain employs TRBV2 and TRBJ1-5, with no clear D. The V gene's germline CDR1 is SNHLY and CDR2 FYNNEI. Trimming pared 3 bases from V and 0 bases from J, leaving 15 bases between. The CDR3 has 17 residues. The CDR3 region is CASSEREGIYSNQPQHF. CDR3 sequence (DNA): TGTGCCAGCAGTGAGCGCGAGGGAATCTATAGCAATCAGCCCCAGCATTTT. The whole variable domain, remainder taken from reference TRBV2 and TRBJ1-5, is EPEVTQTPSHQVTQMGQEVILRCVPISNHLYFYWYRQILGQKVEFLVSFYNNEISEKSEIFDDQFSVERPDGSNFTLKIRSTKLEDSAMYFCASSEREGIYSNQPQHFGDGTRLSIL.

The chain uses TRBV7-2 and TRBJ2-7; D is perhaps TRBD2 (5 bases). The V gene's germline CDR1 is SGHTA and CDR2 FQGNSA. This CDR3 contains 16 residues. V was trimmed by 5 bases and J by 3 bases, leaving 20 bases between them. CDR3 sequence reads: CASSPHGINSDYEQYF. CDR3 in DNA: TGTGCCAGCAGCCCTCACGGGATAAACTCTGACTACGAGCAGTACTTC.

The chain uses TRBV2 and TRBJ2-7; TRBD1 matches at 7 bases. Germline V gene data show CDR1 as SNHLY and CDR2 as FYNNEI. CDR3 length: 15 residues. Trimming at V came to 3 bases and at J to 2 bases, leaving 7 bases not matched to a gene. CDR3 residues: CASSEEYRGTYEQYF. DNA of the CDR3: TGTGCCAGCAGTGAGGAATACAGGGGCACCTACGAGCAGTACTTC.

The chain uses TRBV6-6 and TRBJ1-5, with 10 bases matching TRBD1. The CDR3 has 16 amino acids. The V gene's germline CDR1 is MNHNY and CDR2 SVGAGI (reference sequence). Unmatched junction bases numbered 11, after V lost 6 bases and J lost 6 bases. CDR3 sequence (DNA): TGTGCCAGCAGCCTGAGAGGGACAGGGGAAATTCAGCCCCAGCATTTT. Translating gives CASSLRGTGEIQPQHF.

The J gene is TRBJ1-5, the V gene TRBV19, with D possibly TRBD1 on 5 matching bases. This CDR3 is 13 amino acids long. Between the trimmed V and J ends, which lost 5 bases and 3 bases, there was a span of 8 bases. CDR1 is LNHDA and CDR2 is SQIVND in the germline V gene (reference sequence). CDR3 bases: TGTGCCAGTAGTCGGACATCCAATCAGCCCCAGCATTTT. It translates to CASSRTSNQPQHF.